The T cell receptor (beta chain) described here comes from a study of T cell responses to AZD1222 COVID-19 vaccine. TCRdb keeps only in-frame clones here, not all; method: immunoSEQ multiplex PCR. Among 160,000 or so clones listed, around 86% were seen once. The starting material was peripheral blood, obtained 28 days after the second AZD1222 dose. This TCR was sampled from an adult who received the AZD1222 COVID-19 vaccine.

CDR3 amino acids: CASSKAGESSYEQYF. CDR3 nucleotide sequence: TGTGCCAGCAGCAAGGCGGGAGAAAGCTCCTACGAGCAGTACTTC. J is TRBJ2-7 and V is TRBV7-9, with 7 positions matching TRBD2. Germline assignment: CDR1 SEHNR and CDR2 FQNEAQ (reference sequence). With V trimmed by 5 bases and J by 0 bases, 7 bases remained unmatched. The length of the CDR3 is 15 residues.